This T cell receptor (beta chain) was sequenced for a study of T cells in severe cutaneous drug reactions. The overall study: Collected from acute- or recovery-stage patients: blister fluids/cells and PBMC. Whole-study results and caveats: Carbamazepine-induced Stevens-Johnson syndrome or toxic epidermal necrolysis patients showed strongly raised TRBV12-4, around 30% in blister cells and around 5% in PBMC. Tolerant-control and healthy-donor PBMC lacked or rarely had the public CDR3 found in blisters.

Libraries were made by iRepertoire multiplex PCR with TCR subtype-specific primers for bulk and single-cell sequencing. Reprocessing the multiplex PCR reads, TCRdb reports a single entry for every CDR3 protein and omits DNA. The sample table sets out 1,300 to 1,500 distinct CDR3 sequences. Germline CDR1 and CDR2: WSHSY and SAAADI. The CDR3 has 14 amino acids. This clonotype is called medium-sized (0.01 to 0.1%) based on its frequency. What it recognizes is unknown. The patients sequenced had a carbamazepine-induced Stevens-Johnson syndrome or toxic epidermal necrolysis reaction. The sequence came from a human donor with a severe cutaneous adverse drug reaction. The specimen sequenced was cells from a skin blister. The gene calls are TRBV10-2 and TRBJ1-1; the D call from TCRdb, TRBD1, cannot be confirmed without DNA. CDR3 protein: CASSGLEGVTEAFF.